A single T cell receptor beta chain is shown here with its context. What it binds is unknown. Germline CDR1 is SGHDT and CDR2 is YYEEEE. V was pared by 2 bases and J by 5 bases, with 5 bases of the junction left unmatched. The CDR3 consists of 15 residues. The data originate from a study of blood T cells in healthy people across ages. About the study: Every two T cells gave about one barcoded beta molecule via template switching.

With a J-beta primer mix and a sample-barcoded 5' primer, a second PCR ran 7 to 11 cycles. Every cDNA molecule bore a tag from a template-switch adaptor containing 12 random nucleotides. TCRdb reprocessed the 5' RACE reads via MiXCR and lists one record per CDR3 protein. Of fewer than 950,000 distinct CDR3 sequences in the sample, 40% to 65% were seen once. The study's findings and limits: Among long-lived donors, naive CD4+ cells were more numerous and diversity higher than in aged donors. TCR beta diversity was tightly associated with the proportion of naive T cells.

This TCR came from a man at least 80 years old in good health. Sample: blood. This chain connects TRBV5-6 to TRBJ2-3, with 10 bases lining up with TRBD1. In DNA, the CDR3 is TGTGCCAGCAGCTTCAGGACAGGGGGAATAGATACGCAGTATTTT. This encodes CASSFRTGGIDTQYF.